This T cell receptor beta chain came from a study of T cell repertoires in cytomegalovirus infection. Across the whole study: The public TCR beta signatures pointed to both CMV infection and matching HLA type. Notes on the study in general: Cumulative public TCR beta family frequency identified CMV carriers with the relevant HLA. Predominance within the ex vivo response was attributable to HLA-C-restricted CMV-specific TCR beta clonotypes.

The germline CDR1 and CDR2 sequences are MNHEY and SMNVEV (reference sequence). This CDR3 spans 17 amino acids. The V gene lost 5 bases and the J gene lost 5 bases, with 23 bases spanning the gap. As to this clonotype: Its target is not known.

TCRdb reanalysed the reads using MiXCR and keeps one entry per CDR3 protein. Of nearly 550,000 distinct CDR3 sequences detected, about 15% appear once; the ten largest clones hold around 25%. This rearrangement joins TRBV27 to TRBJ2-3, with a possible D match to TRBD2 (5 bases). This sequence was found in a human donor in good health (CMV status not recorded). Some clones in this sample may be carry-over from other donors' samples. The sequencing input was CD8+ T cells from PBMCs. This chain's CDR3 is CASSPSGRGIMRDTQYF. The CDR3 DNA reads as TGTGCCAGCAGTCCTTCAGGACGGGGTATAATGAGAGATACGCAGTATTTT.